These 13 T cell receptor beta chains were all obtained from the same sample, sequenced in a study of cytomegalovirus exposure and HLA in healthy donors. The PCR contained 60 Vbeta and 13 Jbeta primers. Assay: immunoSEQ multiplex PCR; the TCRdb copy retains only in-frame clones and omits some. The sample holds around 100,000 clones, 65% to 75% seen once. Specimen: PBMCs. These receptors all stem from a man aged 25-40 years in good health and CMV-seropositive.

The chain has TRBV5-1 and TRBJ2-3; D may be TRBD1 (6 bases). Trimming pared 1 base from V and 0 bases from J, leaving 12 bases between. CDR1 is SGHRS and CDR2 is YFSETQ in the germline V gene. The CDR3 is made up of 16 amino acids. CDR3 in amino acids: CASSLKGQLSTDTQYF. As DNA, the CDR3 is TGCGCCAGCAGCTTGAAAGGACAGCTTAGCACAGATACGCAGTATTTT.

The rearrangement uses TRBV5-1 and TRBJ2-3, with D maybe TRBD1 (6 bases). The CDR3 runs to 16 residues. V was cut by 4 bases and J by 3 bases, with 18 bases left in between. Germline V lookup: CDR1 SGHRS, CDR2 YFSETQ. In nucleotides, the CDR3 is TGCGCCAGCAGCCCGCTAGGCGGGCAGGGGACAGATACGCAGTATTTT. Amino acid sequence: CASSPLGGQGTDTQYF.

The chain uses TRBV6-6 and TRBJ2-2, with 9 bases matching TRBD1. CDR1 and CDR2 (germline): MNHNY, SVGAGI (reference sequence). The CDR3 length is 16 residues. With 5 bases clipped from V and 4 bases from J, the junction kept 8 bases outside the gene matches. This CDR3 reads CASSPLQGARTGELFF. The CDR3 nucleotides are TGTGCCAGCAGTCCACTACAGGGGGCTCGCACCGGGGAGCTGTTTTTT.

The CDR3 DNA follows: TGTGCCAGTAGTCCTGGACTAGCGGGGGGCACAGATACGCAGTATTTT. Residues: CASSPGLAGGTDTQYF. The rearrangement links TRBV19 to TRBJ2-3, with 13 nucleotides matching TRBD2. Trimming took 5 bases from V and 1 from J; bases not matched to a gene: 3. Per germline, CDR1 LNHDA and CDR2 SQIVND (reference sequence). CDR3 size: 16 residues. The full variable domain, its missing parts supplied by reference TRBV19 and TRBJ2-3, is DGGITQSPKYLFRKEGQNVTLSCEQNLNHDAMYWYRQDPGQGLRLIYYSQIVNDFQKGDIAEGYSVSREKKESFPLTVTSAQKNPTAFYLCASSPGLAGGTDTQYFGPGTRLTVL.

The rearrangement links TRBV11-2 to TRBJ2-1, with 7 bases matching TRBD2. CDR1 SGHAT and CDR2 FQNNGV come from the germline V gene. The CDR3 totals 15 residues. With V trimmed by 5 bases and J by 9 bases, 13 bases remained unmatched. CDR3 in DNA: TGTGCCAGCAGCCGCGACAGTGTATCGGGGGGTGAGCAGTTCTTC. This translates into CASSRDSVSGGEQFF. Looking up the rest from reference TRBV11-2 and TRBJ2-1 gives the full variable domain: EAGVAQSPRYKIIEKRQSVAFWCNPISGHATLYWYQQILGQGPKLLIQFQNNGVVDDSQLPKDRFSAERLKGVDSTLKIQPAKLEDSAVYLCASSRDSVSGGEQFFGPGTRLTVL.

The chain joins TRBV7-2 to TRBJ2-1; 13 bases are shared with TRBD2. V shed 5 bases, J shed 7 bases, and the junction held 5 bases outside the gene matches. This CDR3 is 15 amino acids long. CDR1 and CDR2 from the germline V gene are SGHTA and FQGNSA. The CDR3 sequence: CASSKLAGGWNEQFF. DNA of the CDR3: TGTGCCAGCAGCAAACTAGCGGGGGGGTGGAATGAGCAGTTCTTC.

V is TRBV2 and J is TRBJ2-1; 8 bases line up with TRBD2. The CDR3 contains 15 residues. Germline V gene sequence: CDR1 SNHLY, CDR2 FYNNEI. The V gene end was trimmed by 3 bases and the J gene end by 4 bases; junction bases not matched to a gene: 5. In DNA form, the CDR3 reads TGTGCCAGCAGTGAGGGCGGGGGGAGGTACAATGAGCAGTTCTTC. This encodes CASSEGGGRYNEQFF.

V usage is TRBV5-4 and J usage is TRBJ2-3; tentatively, D is TRBD1 (6 bases). V shed 1 base and J shed 1 base, with 10 bases lying between them. The CDR3 length is 15 residues. Germline assignment: CDR1 SGHNT and CDR2 YYREEE (reference sequence). The CDR3 sequence is CASSLRAGGTDTQYF. DNA for the CDR3: TGTGCCAGCAGCTTGCGGGCAGGGGGCACAGATACGCAGTATTTT. Filled out from reference TRBV5-4 and TRBJ2-3, the complete variable domain reads ETGVTQSPTHLIKTRGQQVTLRCSSQSGHNTVSWYQQALGQGPQFIFQYYREEENGRGNFPPRFSGLQFPNYSSELNVNALELDDSALYLCASSLRAGGTDTQYFGPGTRLTVL.

The chain is built from TRBV28 and TRBJ1-2, with a tentative D call TRBD1 (6 bases). The length of the CDR3 is 15 residues. V lost 6 bases and J 7 bases, leaving 21 bases between the germline ends. CDR1 MDHEN and CDR2 SYDVKM come from the germline V gene. The CDR3 sequence: CASRPGTWILGGYTF. The CDR3 DNA reads TGTGCCAGCAGGCCGGGGACATGGATCTTAGGTGGCTACACCTTC.

This chain links TRBV2 with TRBJ1-2, with D possibly TRBD1 on 5 matching bases. Germline CDR1 is SNHLY and CDR2 is FYNNEI. The CDR3 sequence is 14 residues long. The V end lost 7 bases, the J end lost 3 bases, and 15 bases lay between the germline ends. CDR3 DNA: TGTGCCAGCACGGCGGGGGTTTCGGACTATGGCTACACCTTC. Translating it yields CASTAGVSDYGYTF.

The chain uses TRBV7-3 and TRBJ2-1; 8 positions match TRBD2. Trimming took 5 bases from V and 13 from J; bases not matched to a gene: 10. The germline gives CDR1 SGHTA, CDR2 FQGTGA. The CDR3 extends over 13 amino acids. The CDR3 region is CASSPRRGGRQFF. For the CDR3, the DNA is TGTGCCAGCAGCCCCCGCCGGGGGGGAAGACAGTTCTTC.

The V gene is TRBV9, the J gene TRBJ2-3; 8 positions match TRBD1. Germline-derived CDR1 and CDR2 are SGDLS and YYNGEE. There are 15 residues in the CDR3. V gave up 4 bases and J gave up 2 bases; unmatched junction bases: 6. The CDR3 nucleotides are TGTGCCAGCAGCACCGACAGGGGACCCACAGATACGCAGTATTTT. Translated: CASSTDRGPTDTQYF.

V gene TRBV5-4 combines with J gene TRBJ1-2, with 8 bases lining up with TRBD1. V lost 4 bases to trimming and J lost 0 bases; unmatched junction nucleotides: 11. This CDR3 region has 17 residues. Germline CDR1 and CDR2: SGHNT and YYREEE (reference sequence). The CDR3 bases are TGTGCCAGCAGCCCGGTGACCGACAGGGGAACTAACTATGGCTACACCTTC. Protein product: CASSPVTDRGTNYGYTF.